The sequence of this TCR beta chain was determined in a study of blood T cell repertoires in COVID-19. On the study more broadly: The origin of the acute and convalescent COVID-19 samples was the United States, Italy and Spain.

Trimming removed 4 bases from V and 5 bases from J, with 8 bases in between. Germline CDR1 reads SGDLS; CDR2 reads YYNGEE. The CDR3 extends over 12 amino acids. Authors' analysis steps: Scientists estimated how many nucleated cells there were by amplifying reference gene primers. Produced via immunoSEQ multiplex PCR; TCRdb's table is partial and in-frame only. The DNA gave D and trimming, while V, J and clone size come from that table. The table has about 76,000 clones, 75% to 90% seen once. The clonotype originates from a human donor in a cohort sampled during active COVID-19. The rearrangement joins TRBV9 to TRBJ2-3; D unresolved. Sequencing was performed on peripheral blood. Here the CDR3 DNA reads TGTGCCAGCAGCCCTATTGGAGATACGCAGTATTTT. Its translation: CASSPIGDTQYF.